The present entry profiles one T cell receptor (beta chain) with its context. The antigen this receptor binds is unknown. Qualities for individual bases were not recorded, and no much larger clone is one base off. Donors were 39 systemically healthy Caucasian individuals from Russia aged roughly 6 to 100 years. Around 10 milliliters of peripheral blood were collected from each donor into EDTA-treated Vacutainer tubes. PBMCs were isolated by Ficoll-Paque density-gradient centrifugation, with at least 7 million obtained per sample. Total RNA, at least 6 micrograms per sample, was extracted from PBMCs with Trizol reagent. The percentages of naive CD45RAhigh/CD27high T cells were determined by flow cytometry on a PBMC aliquot from every donor. This record belongs to a study of blood T cells in healthy people across ages (dated by TCRdb to the mid-2010s). With regard to the full study: In model experiments, roughly one uniquely barcoded TCR beta cDNA molecule per two T cells was captured by template switching. To track age-related changes in TCR beta repertoire diversity, the study relied on deep sequencing normalized with unique cDNA molecular identifiers. Using the same blood draw, the study looked at two additional independent replicas of 1 million unique cDNA reads for two donors, one aged 18 to 30 and the other aged 80 or older. The donors were split into four age groups: young (average around 15 years), middle-aged (around 40), aged (62) and long-lived (about 82). To avoid experimental bias, donors of different ages were spread randomly across the sequencing lanes.

Receptors were amplified or captured by 5' RACE. Sequenced on an Illumina HiSeq 2500. A second PCR of roughly 6 to 12 cycles was run with a J-beta primer mix and a sample-barcoded 5' primer. Each TCR beta cDNA molecule received a unique molecular identifier from a template-switch 5' adaptor carrying 12 random nucleotides. At least 2.5 million CDR3-containing paired-end reads were obtained from each sample. First-strand cDNA was synthesized from all RNA with the Mint cDNA synthesis kit, primed by a TRBC-specific oligonucleotide. After uracil-DNA glycosylase treatment, a first 18-cycle PCR used universal primers M1SS and BC2_uni_R on all cDNA. The source study handled its data this way. Normalization of each sample was performed by random selection of 1 million high-quality reads, each carrying a distinct molecular identifier. Instead of being binned into consensus sequences, reads that shared molecular identifiers were thrown out. MiTCR, set to a Q25 quality threshold and the strictest error-elimination algorithm, was used for CDR3 identification, clonotype clustering and error correction. A nonparametric unseen species model with Euler transformation was used to estimate lower-bound total TCR beta diversity. The public reads were reprocessed in TCRdb via fastp at Q25 and MiXCR, keeping in-frame beta chains. Every distinct CDR3 protein forms one entry, paired with its most common genes and DNA. The V and J calls were determined by TCRdb, not by the authors. In all, the sample holds roughly 730,000 distinct CDR3 sequences, and roughly 56% of those were seen once. The biggest ten clones account for about a quarter of the sample.

The research as a whole found: Total diversity estimates from one million sequenced T cells were considered lower bounds and underestimates. Since profiling was done on bulk unsorted PBMCs, naive and antigen-experienced compartments could not be conclusively compared. Observed TCR beta diversity correlated strongly with the percentage of naive T cells measured by flow cytometry. Compared with the aged group, more naive CD4+ T cells, fewer expanded clones and increased TCR diversity were shown by the long-lived group, suggesting age selection. The CMV infection status of donors was not known, potentially confounding age-related changes in expanded clonotypes. Observed TCR beta diversity per million T cells fell roughly linearly with age, and a significant reduction was already apparent by age around 44.

The junction shows trimming of 7 bases on V and 0 bases on J, and the gene matches do not reach 7 bases of it. Sequences SQVTM (CDR1) and ANQGSEA (CDR2) are obtained from the germline V gene. From the cysteine up to the phenylalanine, the CDR3 has a length of 15 residues. Left in the record is the CDR3 DNA by itself, 45 bases read in frame from the first base. This receptor chain uses TRBV29-1 and TRBJ2-3, with TRBD1 identical over 10 junction bases. The source is a man aged 35 to 55 in good health. The sample taken for sequencing was blood. The nucleotides are TGCAGCGGCGCCGGGACAGGGGACAGCACAGATACGCAGTATTTT. This sequence encodes CSGAGTGDSTDTQYF.